The clone carrying this T cell receptor beta chain was found a few times. The antigen is undetermined. With the read ending 3 residues before the CDR3 end, the germline J gene is used to fill in that end. The sample is drawn from a study of T cell clonality in common variable immunodeficiency. Notes on the study in general: Reportedly, TCR beta sequences from common variable immunodeficiency showed fewer deletions and N-nucleotide insertions.

CVID meant reduced serum IgG, IgA and/or IgM plus specific antibody deficiency. CVID subjects were around 15 female and some 27 male, aged roughly 9 to 64. CVID subjects were neither ill nor on immunomodulatory or immunosuppressive medication at sampling. TCRdb's copy holds only in-frame clones and misses some; the assay was immunoSEQ multiplex PCR. The sample contains 5,700 or so clones, none of them singletons. V lost 6 bases, J lost 4 bases, and 4 bases stayed unmatched. The CDR3 consists of 13 residues. Germline V gives CDR1 SNHLY, CDR2 FYNNEI. The rearrangement joins TRBV2 to TRBJ1-1, with 8 bases that match TRBD1. The sequenced material came from peripheral blood mononuclear cells. The source of this sequence is a human donor with common variable immunodeficiency. Incomplete CDR3 DNA: TGTGCCAGCAGGACTACAGGGGGCACTGAA. It specifies CASRTTGGTE. The full CDR3 sequence reads CASRTTGGTEAFF.